The 6 T cell receptor beta chains reported below all come from one sample, sequenced in a study of blood T cell repertoires in COVID-19. Method: immunoSEQ multiplex PCR; TCRdb's copy keeps in-frame clones and lacks some. The table includes approximately 220,000 clones, about 85% detected once. The specimen sequenced was peripheral blood. These receptors originate from a woman in her sixties or seventies who had recovered from COVID-19.

This clone was seen only a few times. The chain combines TRBV7-2 with TRBJ2-1, with 8 bases identical to TRBD2. Germline V lookup: CDR1 SGHTA, CDR2 FQGNSA. The V and J ends lost 8 bases and 8 bases, in that order; junction bases with no gene match: 11. This CDR3 has 14 residues. CDR3 bases: TGTGCCAGCGCTCTAAGCGGGGGAGTTGATGAGCAGTTCTTC. The encoded protein is CASALSGGVDEQFF.

The chain uses TRBV19 and TRBJ1-1; D is perhaps TRBD1 (5 bases). Trimming pared 6 bases from V and 0 bases from J, leaving 14 bases between. Looked up from germline, CDR1 is LNHDA and CDR2 is SQIVND (reference sequence). The CDR3 loop spans 15 amino acids. The CDR3 DNA follows: TGTGCCAGTAGAGGCCCAGGGCAGCTGAACACTGAAGCTTTCTTT. Encoded protein: CASRGPGQLNTEAFF.

The sample holds one count of this clone. V and J are TRBV19 and TRBJ2-7; 7 bases map to TRBD1. The CDR3 has 14 residues. CDR1 and CDR2 (germline): LNHDA, SQIVND (reference sequence). V lost 6 bases, J lost 0 bases, and 5 bases stayed unmatched. The CDR3 DNA reads as TGTGCCAGTAGCAGACAGGGCGCCTCCTACGAGCAGTACTTC. Its protein product is CASSRQGASYEQYF.

The chain has TRBV5-1 and TRBJ2-7; TRBD1 matches at 10 bases. Germline V CDR1 and CDR2: SGHRS, YFSETQ. The CDR3 sequence is 16 residues long. V shed 4 bases, J shed 7 bases, and the junction held 14 bases outside the gene matches. CDR3 coding DNA: TGCGCCAGCAGCCCTGGACGGACAGGGGGTCTTCAGGAGCAGTACTTC. Its protein is CASSPGRTGGLQEQYF.

The chain joins TRBV6-6 to TRBJ2-5; D gene unclear. The CDR3 covers 11 residues. Trimming stripped 5 bases from V and 5 bases from J, with 6 bases between. CDR1 and CDR2 from the germline V gene are MNHNY and SVGAGI (reference sequence). The CDR3 protein is CASSVAETQYF. The DNA of the CDR3 is TGTGCCAGCAGTGTCGCGGAGACCCAGTACTTC.

The chain uses TRBV3-1 (or the pseudogene TRBV3-2) and TRBJ1-1; a weak D match, TRBD1 (6 bases). This CDR3 has 13 residues. Germline lookup yields CDR1 LGHDT and CDR2 YNNKEL (reference sequence). Trimming shortened V by 10 bases and J by 1 base, and 13 bases separated the two germline ends. CDR3 in DNA: TGTGCCACATCCGTAGGGGGGAACACTGAAGCTTTCTTT. Protein sequence: CATSVGGNTEAFF.